This TCR beta chain was recorded in a study of blood T cells in healthy people across ages. Study as a whole: Template switching captured about one barcoded beta molecule per two T cells. Findings and limits, study-wide: The percentage of naive T cells correlated strongly with TCR beta diversity.

Together with a sample-barcoded 5' primer, a J-beta primer mix was included in a second PCR lasting about 7 to 11 cycles. TCRdb used MiXCR to reprocess the 5' RACE reads, holding one entry per CDR3 protein. The data hold roughly 1,300,000 distinct CDR3 sequences, with around 59% observed a single time. PBMCs, at least 6.5 million per sample, were isolated. This clonotype was recorded once. Its antigen is not identified. This TCR derives from a man aged 18-30 years in good health. The sample was blood.

CDR3 loop: CAISGGTAYEQYF. In nucleotides, the CDR3 is TGTGCCATCAGTGGAGGGACAGCCTACGAGCAGTACTTC. The genes are TRBV10-3 and TRBJ2-7; 7 bases are shared with TRBD1. V trimming: 4 bases; J trimming: 2 bases; junction bases outside the gene matches: 2. CDR1 is ENHRY and CDR2 is SYGVKD in the germline V gene. This CDR3 is built from 13 residues.